This entry is about one T cell receptor (beta chain). Antigen: not known. The record originates from a study of T cell responses to AZD1222 COVID-19 vaccine. Clones were sequenced by immunoSEQ multiplex PCR, and TCRdb holds only the in-frame ones, with some missing. The sample records approximately 200,000 clones, roughly 92% being singletons. Second-dose intervals near 4 or 12 weeks were combined. Study-level points and caveats: Only after the peak T cell response were repertoires sampled.

The specimen comprised peripheral blood, sampled 28 days after the second AZD1222 dose. The receptor comes from an adult who received the AZD1222 COVID-19 vaccine.

As DNA, the CDR3 is TGTGCTAGTGGTTTGGTAGCAGGACAGATTAGCAATCAGCCCCAGCATTTT. Amino acid sequence: CASGLVAGQISNQPQHF. The rearrangement joins TRBV12-5 to TRBJ1-5, with D tentatively TRBD1 (6 bases). The CDR3 covers 17 residues. V was trimmed by 0 bases and J by 0 bases, leaving 12 bases between them. Germline values: CDR1 LGHNT, CDR2 FRNRAP.